The rows below give T cell receptor beta chains drawn from one sample of a study of blood T cell repertoires in COVID-19. Here immunoSEQ multiplex PCR was the method, and the copy in TCRdb shows in-frame clones only, minus some. The sample has approximately 35,000 clones, 84% seen once. Sequences were obtained from peripheral blood. The receptors stem from a human donor in a cohort sampled during active COVID-19. The conserved cysteine and the conserved F or W are not part of the CDR3 here. Each record gives: V gene, CDR3 protein.

V: TRBV28; CDR3: ASRQGNTEAF
V: TRBV24-1; CDR3: ATSAGTGGSGEQY
V: TRBV4-1; CDR3: ASSQGQADHQPQH
V: TRBV2; CDR3: ASSNSGVFNSPLH
V: TRBV5-5; CDR3: ASSLGQEGYT
V: TRBV7-2; CDR3: ASSFLASGGVSSYEQY
V: TRBV5-1; CDR3: ASSLGQGEDGYT
V: TRBV2; CDR3: ASSEWSKNTGELF
V: TRBV27; CDR3: ASSKNRGLGELF
V: TRBV4-1; CDR3: ASSQDPPGQGRINEKLF
V: TRBV7-9; CDR3: ASEGTASYNEQF
V: TRBV7-9; CDR3: ASSLAFRAEAF
V: TRBV15; CDR3: ATGRAVSGANVLT
V: TRBV7-9; CDR3: ASSPTVLAKNIQY
V: TRBV15; CDR3: ATSGRGGNTEAF
V: TRBV5-3; CDR3: ARGGQGMWGGNQPQH
V: TRBV20-1; CDR3: SASPGTGRT
V: TRBV7-9; CDR3: ASSFSNQPQH
V: TRBV5-1; CDR3: ASSPRGRAPDTQY
V: TRBV5-1; CDR3: ASSLGGRGSADEQF
V: TRBV19; CDR3: ASSNTGSRGNEKLF
V: TRBV7-3; CDR3: ASSSSSGGFTGELF
V: TRBV6-2/TRBV6-3; CDR3: ASSYLSLGNTIY
V: TRBV7-9; CDR3: ASSLGQGNEKLF
V: TRBV28; CDR3: ASSVQQGAKNIQY
V: TRBV5-1; CDR3: ASSTSGGAGETQY
V: TRBV7-9; CDR3: ASSLVGGAGYEQY
V: TRBV15; CDR3: ATSRGSPRSSYNSPLH
V: TRBV5-1; CDR3: ASSYPGLNTGELF
V: TRBV10-2; CDR3: ASSRTGGGYGYT
V: TRBV9; CDR3: ASSRSGGGYYNEQF
V: TRBV27; CDR3: ASTSAGGLHEQY
V: TRBV5-1; CDR3: ASSLGGQGAYEQY
V: TRBV15; CDR3: ATSSYRDEQY
V: TRBV18; CDR3: ASRALTGAGNTIY
V: TRBV5-4; CDR3: ASSSWTGQETQY
V: TRBV7-2; CDR3: ASSLFGQNTDTQY
V: TRBV11-2; CDR3: ASSPYSSRYNEQF
V: TRBV4-3; CDR3: ASSQDRGGPLH
V: TRBV5-1; CDR3: ASSLYLRGSTDTQY
V: TRBV29-1; CDR3: SARQGSWEKLF
V: TRBV30; CDR3: AWSVNRGTQPQH
V: TRBV6-6; CDR3: ASRPGLAGAGELF
V: TRBV3-1/TRBV3-2; CDR3: ASSQGTGGSNPYEQY
V: TRBV7-2; CDR3: ASSLVGGAPYEQY
V: TRBV28; CDR3: ASSLGHGGSPLH
V: TRBV4-2; CDR3: ASSQDEAANTEAF
V: TRBV5-1; CDR3: ASSSGERDGYT
V: TRBV7-8; CDR3: ASSLVSGTGPDTQY
V: TRBV12-3/TRBV12-4; CDR3: ASSFQGDQPQH
V: TRBV2; CDR3: ASSESRVPLF
V: TRBV21-1; CDR3: ASSPRDRAIEQY
V: TRBV4-1; CDR3: ASSQESSQY
V: TRBV30; CDR3: AWSARRQGIDYGYT